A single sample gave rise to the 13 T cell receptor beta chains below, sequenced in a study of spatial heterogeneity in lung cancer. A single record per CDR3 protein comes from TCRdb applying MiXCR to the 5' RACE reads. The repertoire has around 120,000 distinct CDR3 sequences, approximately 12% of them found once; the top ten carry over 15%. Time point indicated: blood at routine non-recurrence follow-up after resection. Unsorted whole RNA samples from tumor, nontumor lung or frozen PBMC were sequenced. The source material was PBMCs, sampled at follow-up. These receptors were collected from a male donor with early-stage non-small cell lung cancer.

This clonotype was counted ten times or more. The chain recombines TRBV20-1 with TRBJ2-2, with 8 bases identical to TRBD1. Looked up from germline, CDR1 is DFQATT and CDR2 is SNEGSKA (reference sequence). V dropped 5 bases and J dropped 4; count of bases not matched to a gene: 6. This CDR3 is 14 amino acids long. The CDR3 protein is CSASQGAGTGELFF. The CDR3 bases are TGCAGTGCTTCCCAGGGGGCAGGCACCGGGGAGCTGTTTTTT.

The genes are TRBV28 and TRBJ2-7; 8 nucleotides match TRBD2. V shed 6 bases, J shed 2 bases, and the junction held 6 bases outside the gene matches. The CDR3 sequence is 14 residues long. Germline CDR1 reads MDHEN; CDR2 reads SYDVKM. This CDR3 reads CASSESGGPYEQYF. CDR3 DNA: TGTGCCAGCAGCGAAAGCGGGGGCCCCTACGAGCAGTACTTC.

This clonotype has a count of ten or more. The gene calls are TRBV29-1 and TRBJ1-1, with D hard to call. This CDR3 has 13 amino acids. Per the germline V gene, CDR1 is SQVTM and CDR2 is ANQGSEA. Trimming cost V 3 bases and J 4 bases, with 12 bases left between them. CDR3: CSVEYQKGTEAFF. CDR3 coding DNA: TGCAGCGTTGAGTATCAGAAGGGCACTGAAGCTTTCTTT.

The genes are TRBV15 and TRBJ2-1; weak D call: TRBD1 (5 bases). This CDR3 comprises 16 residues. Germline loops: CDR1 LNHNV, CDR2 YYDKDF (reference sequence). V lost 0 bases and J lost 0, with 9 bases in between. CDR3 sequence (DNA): TGTGCCACCAGCAGAGAAAGGGGAAGCTCCTACAATGAGCAGTTCTTC. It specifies CATSRERGSSYNEQFF.

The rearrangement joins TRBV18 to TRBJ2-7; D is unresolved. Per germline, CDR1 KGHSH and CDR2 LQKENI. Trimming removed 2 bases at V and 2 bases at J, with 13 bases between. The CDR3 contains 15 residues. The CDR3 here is CASSPNRTPAYEQYF. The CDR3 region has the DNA TGTGCCAGCTCACCAAATCGGACGCCCGCCTACGAGCAGTACTTC.

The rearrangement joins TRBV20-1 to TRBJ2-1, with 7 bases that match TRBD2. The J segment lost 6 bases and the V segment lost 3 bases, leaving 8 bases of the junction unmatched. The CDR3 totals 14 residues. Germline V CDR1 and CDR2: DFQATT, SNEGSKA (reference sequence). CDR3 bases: TGCAGTGCTAGTCCGGGGGGAAGGAGCAATGAGCAGTTCTTC. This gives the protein CSASPGGRSNEQFF.

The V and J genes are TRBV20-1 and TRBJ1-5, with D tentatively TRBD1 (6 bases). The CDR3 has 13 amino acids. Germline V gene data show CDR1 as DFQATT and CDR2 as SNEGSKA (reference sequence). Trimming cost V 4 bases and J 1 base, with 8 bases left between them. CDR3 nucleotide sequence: TGCAGTGCTACTCAGGGGAGCAATCAGCCCCAGCATTTT. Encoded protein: CSATQGSNQPQHF.

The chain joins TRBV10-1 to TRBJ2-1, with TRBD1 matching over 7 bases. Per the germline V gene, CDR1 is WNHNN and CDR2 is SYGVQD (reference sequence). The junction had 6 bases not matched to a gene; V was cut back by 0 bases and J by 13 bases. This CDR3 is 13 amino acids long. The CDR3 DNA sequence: TGCGCCAGCAGTGAGTCAGGGGGCCTTCATCAGTTCTTC. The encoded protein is CASSESGGLHQFF.

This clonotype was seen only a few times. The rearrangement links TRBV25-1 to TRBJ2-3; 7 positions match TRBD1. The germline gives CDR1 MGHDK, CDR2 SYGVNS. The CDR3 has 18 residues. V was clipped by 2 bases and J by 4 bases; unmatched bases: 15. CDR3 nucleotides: TGTGCCAGCAGTGAAAGGGTCGGGCTACGACAGGGCCCAGATACGCAGTATTTT. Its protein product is CASSERVGLRQGPDTQYF.

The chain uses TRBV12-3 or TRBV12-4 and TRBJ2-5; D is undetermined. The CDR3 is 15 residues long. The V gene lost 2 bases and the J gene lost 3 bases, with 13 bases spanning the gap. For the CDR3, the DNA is TGTGCCAGCAGTTTACCCGCCAGTTTAAAAGAGACCCAGTACTTC. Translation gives CASSLPASLKETQYF.

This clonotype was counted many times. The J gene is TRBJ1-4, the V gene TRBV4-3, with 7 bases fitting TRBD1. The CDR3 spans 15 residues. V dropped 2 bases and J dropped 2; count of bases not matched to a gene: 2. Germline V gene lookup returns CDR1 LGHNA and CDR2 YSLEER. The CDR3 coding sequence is TGCGCCAGCAGCCAACAGACAGGGACTAATGAAAAACTGTTTTTT. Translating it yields CASSQQTGTNEKLFF.

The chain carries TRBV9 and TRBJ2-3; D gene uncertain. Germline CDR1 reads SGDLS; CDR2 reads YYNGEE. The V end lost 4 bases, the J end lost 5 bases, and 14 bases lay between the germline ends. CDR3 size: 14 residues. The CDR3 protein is CASSTRTARDTQYF. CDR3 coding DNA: TGTGCCAGCAGCACACGGACCGCCAGAGATACGCAGTATTTT.

CDR3 loop: CASTRDSYNSPLHF. The CDR3 region has the DNA TGTGCCAGCACACGGGACTCCTATAATTCACCCCTCCACTTT. V is TRBV6-5 and J is TRBJ1-6; D remains ambiguous. V lost 7 bases, J lost 0 bases, and 7 bases lay in between. Germline CDR1 reads MNHEY; CDR2 reads SVGAGI. The CDR3 runs to 14 residues.